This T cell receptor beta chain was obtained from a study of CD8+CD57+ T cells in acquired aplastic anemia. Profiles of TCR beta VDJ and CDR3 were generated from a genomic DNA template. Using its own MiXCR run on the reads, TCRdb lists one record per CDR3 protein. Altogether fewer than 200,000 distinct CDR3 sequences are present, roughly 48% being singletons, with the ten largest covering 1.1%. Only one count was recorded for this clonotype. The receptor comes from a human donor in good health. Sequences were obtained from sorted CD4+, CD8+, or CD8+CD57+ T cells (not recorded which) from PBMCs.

This chain's CDR3 is CASSPNRDTEAFF. CDR3 in DNA: TGTGCCAGCAGCCCAAACAGGGACACTGAAGCTTTCTTT. The chain couples TRBV7-6 to TRBJ1-1; the D gene is possibly TRBD1 (6 bases). Germline CDR1 SGHVS, CDR2 FNYEAQ. CDR3 length: 13 residues. V lost 5 bases and J lost 3, with 10 bases in between.